Listed below are T cell receptor beta chains from one sample, sequenced in a study of response to subunit inactivated influenza vaccine. MiXCR, run by TCRdb on the RT-PCR reads, gives a single entry per CDR3 protein. Of some 850,000 distinct CDR3 sequences listed, about 18% are singletons. Sequencing used PBMCs from blood, obtained about 5 days after vaccination. These receptors were obtained from a man between 45 and 60 years old who received an inactivated influenza vaccine. CDR3s leave out the opening cysteine and the closing phenylalanine or tryptophan. Rows give clone size only sometimes, using once, few, many, or a class for an expanded clone.

abundance	v_gene	j_gene	CDR3aa
-	TRBV2	TRBJ2-7	ASSEGRNGYEQY
few	TRBV7-2	TRBJ2-3	ASSLMGTGDTDTQY
-	TRBV4-1	TRBJ2-7	ASSPKTGMSYEQY
few	TRBV6-1	TRBJ2-1	ASSTAGGYEQF
-	TRBV4-2	TRBJ1-5	ASSQGVEFYNQPQH
-	TRBV12-3/TRBV12-4	TRBJ1-2	ASSGFGRNYGYT
few	TRBV6-2/TRBV6-3	TRBJ2-6	ASSYEGSGANVLT
few	TRBV28	TRBJ2-7	ASSPTQGPRVQY
many	TRBV7-2	TRBJ2-3	ASSLVRTDTQY
many	TRBV12-3/TRBV12-4	TRBJ2-5	ASRWTGGTETQY
-	TRBV7-2	TRBJ2-7	ASSQPVGYEQY
once	TRBV6-5	TRBJ2-5	ASSYLGEETQY
few	TRBV5-5	TRBJ1-6	ASSPGQARNSPLH
-	TRBV7-2	TRBJ2-7	ASSQAGLGIYEQY
-	TRBV12-3/TRBV12-4	TRBJ2-3	ASSPPLGRLPDTQY
-	TRBV20-1	TRBJ2-3	SASKREGSNTQY
-	TRBV7-8	TRBJ2-2	ASSFRTGPNTGELF
few	TRBV12-3/TRBV12-4	TRBJ2-6	ASSPGTTGANVLT
-	TRBV20-1	TRBJ2-4	SAPTGTGNIQY
-	TRBV20-1	TRBJ1-2	SAPPRSNYGYT
-	TRBV11-2	TRBJ2-7	ASSAGGLAGYEQY
-	TRBV28	TRBJ2-7	ASRGSGTSYEQY
few	TRBV25-1	TRBJ2-2	ASSPRDRGASGELF
-	TRBV28	TRBJ2-1	ASSAPGTGINEQF
-	TRBV3-1	TRBJ1-2	ASSGAVKTGSRVYGYT
few	TRBV15	TRBJ2-5	ATSLQPGRQETQY
-	TRBV14	TRBJ2-7	ASSQDQARGYEQY
-	TRBV3-1	TRBJ2-3	ASSQHRIADTQY
-	TRBV12-3/TRBV12-4	TRBJ2-2	ASSPSGGVTGELF
-	TRBV7-9	TRBJ2-1	ASSWLGSGRDNEQF
-	TRBV12-3/TRBV12-4	TRBJ1-4	ASSFSGPGEKLF
-	TRBV7-9	TRBJ2-7	ASSYTAGQDYEQY
-	TRBV27	TRBJ1-2	ASSPRQGGYGYT